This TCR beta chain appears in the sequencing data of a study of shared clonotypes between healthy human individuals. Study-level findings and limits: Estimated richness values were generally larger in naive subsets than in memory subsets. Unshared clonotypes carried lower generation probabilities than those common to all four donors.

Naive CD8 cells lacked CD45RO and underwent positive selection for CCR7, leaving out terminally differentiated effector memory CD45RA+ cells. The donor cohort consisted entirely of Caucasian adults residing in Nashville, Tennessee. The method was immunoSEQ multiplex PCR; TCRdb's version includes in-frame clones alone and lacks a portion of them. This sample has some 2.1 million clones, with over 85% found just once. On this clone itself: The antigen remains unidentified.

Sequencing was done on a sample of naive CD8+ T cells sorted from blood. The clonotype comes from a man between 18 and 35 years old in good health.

CDR3 in DNA: TGTGCCAGCAGCGTAGTCTGGGCCGGGGAGCTGTTTTTT. Translating gives CASSVVWAGELFF. The chain links TRBV9 to TRBJ2-2; D uncertain. Germline CDR1 is SGDLS and CDR2 is YYNGEE. Trimming removed 0 bases at V and 6 bases at J, with 6 bases between. The CDR3 runs to 13 residues.